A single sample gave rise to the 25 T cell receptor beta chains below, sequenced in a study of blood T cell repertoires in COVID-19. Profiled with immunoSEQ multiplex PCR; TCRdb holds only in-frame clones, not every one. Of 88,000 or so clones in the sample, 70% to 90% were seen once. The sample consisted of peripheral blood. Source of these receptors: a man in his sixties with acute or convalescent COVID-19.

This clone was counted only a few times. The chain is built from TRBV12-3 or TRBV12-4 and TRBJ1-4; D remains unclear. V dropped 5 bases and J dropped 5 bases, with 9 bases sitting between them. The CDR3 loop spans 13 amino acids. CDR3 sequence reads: CASSRGPNEKLFF. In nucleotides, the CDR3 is TGTGCCAGCAGTCGTGGGCCAAATGAAAAACTGTTTTTT.

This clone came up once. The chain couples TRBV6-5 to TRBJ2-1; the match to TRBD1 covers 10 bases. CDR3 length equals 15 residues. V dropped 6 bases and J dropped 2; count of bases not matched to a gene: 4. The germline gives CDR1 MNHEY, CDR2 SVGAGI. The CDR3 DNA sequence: TGTGCCAGCAGCATAGGGACAGGGGCCTACAATGAGCAGTTCTTC. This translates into CASSIGTGAYNEQFF.

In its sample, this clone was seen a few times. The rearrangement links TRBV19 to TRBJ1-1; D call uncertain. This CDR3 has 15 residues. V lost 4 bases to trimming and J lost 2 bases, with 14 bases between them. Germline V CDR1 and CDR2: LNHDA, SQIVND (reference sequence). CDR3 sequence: CASSKGGLPNTEAFF. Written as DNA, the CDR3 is TGTGCCAGTAGTAAGGGAGGGCTCCCAAACACTGAAGCTTTCTTT.

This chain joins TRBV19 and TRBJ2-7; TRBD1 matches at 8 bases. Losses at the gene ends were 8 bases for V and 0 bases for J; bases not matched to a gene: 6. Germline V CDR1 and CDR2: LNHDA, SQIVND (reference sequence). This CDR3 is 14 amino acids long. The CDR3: CASGRTGNSYEQYF. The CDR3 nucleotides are TGTGCCAGTGGACGGACAGGGAACTCCTACGAGCAGTACTTC.

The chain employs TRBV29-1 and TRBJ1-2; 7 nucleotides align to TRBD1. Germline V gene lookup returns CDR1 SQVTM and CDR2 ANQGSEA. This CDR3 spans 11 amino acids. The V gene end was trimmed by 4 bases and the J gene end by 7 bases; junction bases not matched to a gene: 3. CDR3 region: CSVATGSGYTF. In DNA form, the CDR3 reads TGCAGCGTTGCGACAGGGAGTGGCTACACCTTC.

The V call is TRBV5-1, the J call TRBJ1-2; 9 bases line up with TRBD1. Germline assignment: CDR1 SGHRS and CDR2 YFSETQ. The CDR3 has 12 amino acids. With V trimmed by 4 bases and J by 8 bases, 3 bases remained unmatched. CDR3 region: CASSATGGGYTF. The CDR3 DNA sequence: TGCGCCAGCAGCGCCACAGGGGGCGGCTACACCTTC. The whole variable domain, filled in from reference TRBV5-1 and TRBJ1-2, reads KAGVTQTPRYLIKTRGQQVTLSCSPISGHRSVSWYQQTPGQGLQFLFEYFSETQRNKGNFPGRFSGRQFSNSRSEMNVSTLELGDSALYLCASSATGGGYTFGSGTRLTVV.

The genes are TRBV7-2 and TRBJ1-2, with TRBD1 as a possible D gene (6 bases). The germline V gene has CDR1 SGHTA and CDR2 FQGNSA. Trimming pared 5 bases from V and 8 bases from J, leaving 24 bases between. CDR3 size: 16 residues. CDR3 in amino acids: CASSPPGRGRYEGYTF. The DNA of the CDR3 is TGTGCCAGCAGCCCCCCGGGGCGGGGGCGCTATGAAGGCTACACCTTC.

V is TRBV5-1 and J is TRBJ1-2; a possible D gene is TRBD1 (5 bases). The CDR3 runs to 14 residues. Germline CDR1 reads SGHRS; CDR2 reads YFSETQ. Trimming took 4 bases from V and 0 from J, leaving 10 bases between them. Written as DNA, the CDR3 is TGCGCCAGCAGCCCGGACACCACTAACTATGGCTACACCTTC. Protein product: CASSPDTTNYGYTF.

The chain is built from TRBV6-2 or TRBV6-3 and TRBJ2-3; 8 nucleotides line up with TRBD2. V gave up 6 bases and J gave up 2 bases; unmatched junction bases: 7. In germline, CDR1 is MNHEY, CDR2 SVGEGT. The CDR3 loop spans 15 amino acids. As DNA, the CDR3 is TGTGCCAGCAGCCGTCCGGGACTAGTCACAGATACGCAGTATTTT. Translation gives CASSRPGLVTDTQYF.

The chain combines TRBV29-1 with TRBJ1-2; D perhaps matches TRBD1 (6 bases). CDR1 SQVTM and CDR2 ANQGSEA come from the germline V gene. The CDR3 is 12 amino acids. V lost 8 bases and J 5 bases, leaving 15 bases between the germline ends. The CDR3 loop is CSFAGEGYGYTF. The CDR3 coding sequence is TGCAGCTTCGCAGGGGAGGGGTATGGCTACACCTTC.

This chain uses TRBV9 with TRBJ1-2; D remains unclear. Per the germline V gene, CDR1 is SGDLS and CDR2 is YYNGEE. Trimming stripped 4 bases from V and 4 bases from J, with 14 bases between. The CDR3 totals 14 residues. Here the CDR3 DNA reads TGTGCCAGCAGCCTAGCCCCGGAGGCCTATGGCTACACCTTC. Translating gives CASSLAPEAYGYTF.

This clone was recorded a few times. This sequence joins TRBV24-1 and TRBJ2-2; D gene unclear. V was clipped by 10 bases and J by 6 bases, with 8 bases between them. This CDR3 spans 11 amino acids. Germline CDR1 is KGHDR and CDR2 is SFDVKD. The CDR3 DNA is TGTGCCACTAGTTCTGCCGGGGAGCTGTTTTTT. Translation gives CATSSAGELFF.

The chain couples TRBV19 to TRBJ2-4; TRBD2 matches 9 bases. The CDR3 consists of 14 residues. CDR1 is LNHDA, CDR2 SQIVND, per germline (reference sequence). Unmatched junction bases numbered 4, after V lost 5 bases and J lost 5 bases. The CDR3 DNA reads TGTGCCAGTAGTTCCCTAGCGGGACAAAACATTCAGTACTTC. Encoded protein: CASSSLAGQNIQYF.

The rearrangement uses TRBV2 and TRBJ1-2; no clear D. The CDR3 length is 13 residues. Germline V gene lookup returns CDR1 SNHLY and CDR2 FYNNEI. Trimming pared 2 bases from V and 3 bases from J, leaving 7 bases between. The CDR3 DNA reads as TGTGCCAGCAGTGAAAGCGAGGACTATGGCTACACCTTC. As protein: CASSESEDYGYTF.

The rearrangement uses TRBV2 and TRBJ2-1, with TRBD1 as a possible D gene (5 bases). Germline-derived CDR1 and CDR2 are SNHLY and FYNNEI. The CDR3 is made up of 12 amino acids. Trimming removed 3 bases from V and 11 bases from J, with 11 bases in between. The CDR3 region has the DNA TGTGCCAGCAGTGACTCCGGACATAAGCAGTTCTTC. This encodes CASSDSGHKQFF.

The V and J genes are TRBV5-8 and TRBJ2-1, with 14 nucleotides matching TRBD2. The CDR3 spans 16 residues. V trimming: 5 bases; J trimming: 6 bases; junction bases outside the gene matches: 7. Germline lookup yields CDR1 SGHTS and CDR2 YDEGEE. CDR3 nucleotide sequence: TGTGCCAGCAGAAGACTAGCGGGGGGGCGTTTCAATGAGCAGTTCTTC. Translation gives CASRRLAGGRFNEQFF.

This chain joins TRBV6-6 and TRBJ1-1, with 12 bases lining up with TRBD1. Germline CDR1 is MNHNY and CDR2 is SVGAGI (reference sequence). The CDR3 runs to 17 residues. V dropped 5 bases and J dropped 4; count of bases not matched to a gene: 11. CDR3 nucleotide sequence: TGTGCCAGCAGTCCAGGGACAGGGGGCGGTAGGGGCACTGAAGCTTTCTTT. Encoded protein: CASSPGTGGGRGTEAFF.

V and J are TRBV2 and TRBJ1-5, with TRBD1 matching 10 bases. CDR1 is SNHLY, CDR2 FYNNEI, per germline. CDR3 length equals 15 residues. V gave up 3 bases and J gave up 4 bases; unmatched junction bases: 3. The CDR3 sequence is CASSDRTGGNQPQHF. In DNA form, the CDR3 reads TGTGCCAGCAGTGACCGGACAGGGGGGAATCAGCCCCAGCATTTT. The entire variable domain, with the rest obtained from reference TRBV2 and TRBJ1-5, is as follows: EPEVTQTPSHQVTQMGQEVILRCVPISNHLYFYWYRQILGQKVEFLVSFYNNEISEKSEIFDDQFSVERPDGSNFTLKIRSTKLEDSAMYFCASSDRTGGNQPQHFGDGTRLSIL.

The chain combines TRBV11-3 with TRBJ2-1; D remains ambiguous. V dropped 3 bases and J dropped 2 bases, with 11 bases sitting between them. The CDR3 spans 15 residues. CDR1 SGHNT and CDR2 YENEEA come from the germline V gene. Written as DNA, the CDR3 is TGTGCCAGCAGCTTGGGCAGTGACACCTACAATGAGCAGTTCTTC. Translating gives CASSLGSDTYNEQFF.

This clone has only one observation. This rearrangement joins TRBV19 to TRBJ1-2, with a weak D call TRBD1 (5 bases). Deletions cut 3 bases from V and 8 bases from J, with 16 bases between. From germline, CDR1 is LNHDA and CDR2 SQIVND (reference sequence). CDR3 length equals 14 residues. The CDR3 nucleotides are TGTGCCAGTAGTATCGCCGACGGTCGGGGGGGCTACACCTTC. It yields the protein CASSIADGRGGYTF.

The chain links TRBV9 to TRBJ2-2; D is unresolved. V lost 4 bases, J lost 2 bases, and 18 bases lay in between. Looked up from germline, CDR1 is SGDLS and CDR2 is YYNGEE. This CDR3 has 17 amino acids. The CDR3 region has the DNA TGTGCCAGCAGCAAAACCCTTGGCGGATTTAACACCGGGGAGCTGTTTTTT. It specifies CASSKTLGGFNTGELFF.

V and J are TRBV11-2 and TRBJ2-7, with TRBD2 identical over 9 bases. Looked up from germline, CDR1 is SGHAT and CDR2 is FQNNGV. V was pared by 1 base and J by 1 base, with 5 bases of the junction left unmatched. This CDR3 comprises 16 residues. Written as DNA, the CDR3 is TGTGCCAGCAGCTTAGGGCTGCGGGGGGGATCCTACGAGCAGTACTTC. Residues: CASSLGLRGGSYEQYF.

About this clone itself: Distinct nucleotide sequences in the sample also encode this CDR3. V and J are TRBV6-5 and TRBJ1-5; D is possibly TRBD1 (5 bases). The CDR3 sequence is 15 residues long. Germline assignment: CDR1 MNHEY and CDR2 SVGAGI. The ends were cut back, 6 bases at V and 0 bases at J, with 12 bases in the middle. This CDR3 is CASRIREYSNQPQHF. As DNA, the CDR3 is TGTGCCAGCAGGATCAGGGAATATAGCAATCAGCCCCAGCATTTT.

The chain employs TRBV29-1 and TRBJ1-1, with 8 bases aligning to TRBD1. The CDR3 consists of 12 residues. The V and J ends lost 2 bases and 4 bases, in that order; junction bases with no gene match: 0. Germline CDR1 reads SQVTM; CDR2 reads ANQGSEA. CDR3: CSVETGGTEAFF. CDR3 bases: TGCAGCGTTGAAACAGGGGGCACTGAAGCTTTCTTT.

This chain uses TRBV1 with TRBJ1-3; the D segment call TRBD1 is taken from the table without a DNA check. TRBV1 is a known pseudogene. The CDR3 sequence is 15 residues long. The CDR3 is CTSRQSTGDGNTIYF. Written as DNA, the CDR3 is TGCACCAGCAGGCAGTCGACAGGAGACGGAAACACCATATATTTT.